The 18 T cell receptor beta chains given below trace back to one sample, sequenced in a study of response to subunit inactivated influenza vaccine. TCRdb independently ran MiXCR on the RT-PCR reads; one entry per CDR3 protein. The sample holds approximately 290,000 distinct CDR3 sequences, about 20% seen once. The sample here was PBMCs from blood, taken 21 months after vaccination. The receptor set was obtained from a man in his fifties or sixties who received an inactivated influenza vaccine.

This clonotype appeared many times. V gene TRBV6-1 combines with J gene TRBJ1-4; D gene ambiguous. This CDR3 spans 17 amino acids. From germline, CDR1 is MNHNS and CDR2 SASEGT. Trimming shortened V by 6 bases and J by 0 bases, and 17 bases separated the two germline ends. CDR3 sequence reads: CASRVYPGSPTNEKLFF. The CDR3 DNA follows: TGTGCCAGCAGAGTTTACCCGGGCAGTCCAACTAATGAAAAACTGTTTTTT.

This clonotype was recorded at least ten times. The rearrangement joins TRBV4-3 to TRBJ1-2, with 8 nucleotides matching TRBD1. V was clipped by 0 bases and J by 4 bases; unmatched bases: 1. CDR3 size: 14 residues. Germline assignment: CDR1 LGHNA and CDR2 YSLEER. The CDR3 region is CASSQEDRGYGYTF. The CDR3 region has the DNA TGCGCCAGCAGCCAAGAAGACAGGGGCTATGGCTACACCTTC.

This clonotype was counted at least ten times. The V gene is TRBV18, the J gene TRBJ2-7; D not resolved. Deletions cut 3 bases from V and 6 bases from J, with 9 bases between. The CDR3 length is 12 residues. Germline V gives CDR1 KGHSH, CDR2 LQKENI. The CDR3 DNA reads as TGTGCCAGCTCACCCGTCCTAGGCGAGCAGTACTTC. Translating it yields CASSPVLGEQYF.

The J gene is TRBJ1-1, the V gene TRBV9, with D possibly being TRBD1 (6 bases). Germline V gene lookup returns CDR1 SGDLS and CDR2 YYNGEE. The CDR3 runs to 13 residues. With 3 bases removed from V and 3 bases from J, the gap between germline ends came to 9 bases. The CDR3 is CASSGGQYTEAFF. The CDR3 DNA reads TGTGCCAGCAGCGGGGGGCAATACACTGAAGCTTTCTTT.

The chain couples TRBV6-1 to TRBJ2-7; D is unresolved. Trimming stripped 5 bases from V and 0 bases from J, with 11 bases between. CDR3 length: 14 amino acids. Per germline, CDR1 MNHNS and CDR2 SASEGT. DNA for the CDR3: TGTGCCAGCAGTCCGACACTTAGCTCCTACGAGCAGTACTTC. Translation: CASSPTLSSYEQYF.

This clonotype turned up a few times. The J gene is TRBJ1-6, the V gene TRBV6-5, with unresolved D. The germline V and J ends were trimmed by 0 bases and 10 bases, with 16 bases remaining between them. Germline assignment: CDR1 MNHEY and CDR2 SVGAGI. CDR3 length equals 16 residues. The CDR3 sequence is CASSYSTAREGSPLHF. CDR3 nucleotide sequence: TGTGCCAGCAGTTACTCGACGGCCCGCGAAGGATCACCCCTCCACTTT.

The V gene is TRBV20-1, the J gene TRBJ1-1; possible D gene TRBD1, 5 bases. V was shortened by 5 bases and J by 2 bases, with 12 bases between the two germline ends. The germline CDR1 and CDR2 sequences are DFQATT and SNEGSKA (reference sequence). CDR3 length: 13 residues. The CDR3, as DNA: TGCAGTGCTCCCGGGACGGGAAACACTGAAGCTTTCTTT. Translation gives CSAPGTGNTEAFF.

The table lists this clonotype with a few counts. The chain carries TRBV29-1 and TRBJ1-2, with 11 bases lining up with TRBD1. Germline V gene data show CDR1 as SQVTM and CDR2 as ANQGSEA. J lost 2 bases, V lost 2 bases, and 4 bases had no gene match. This CDR3 comprises 15 residues. The CDR3 nucleotides read TGCAGCGTTGAATACCGGACAGGGGGCAACTATGGCTACACCTTC. This gives the protein CSVEYRTGGNYGYTF.

This clonotype has only a few counts. The chain joins TRBV4-2 to TRBJ2-5; D not resolved. V was cut by 3 bases and J by 2 bases, with 13 bases left in between. Germline-derived CDR1 and CDR2 are LGHNA and YNFKEQ. CDR3 length: 15 residues. The CDR3 protein is CASSHASNRQETQYF. CDR3 bases: TGTGCCAGCAGCCACGCTTCTAACCGACAAGAGACCCAGTACTTC.

The sample holds a few counts of this clonotype. This chain links TRBV12-3 or TRBV12-4 with TRBJ1-2; unclear D gene. The CDR3 has 13 amino acids. V was shortened by 3 bases and J by 0 bases, with 5 bases between the two germline ends. CDR3 sequence: CASSFRPNYGYTF. CDR3 bases: TGTGCCAGCAGTTTTCGACCTAACTATGGCTACACCTTC.

This clonotype was found a few times. This chain links TRBV10-3 with TRBJ2-3; TRBD1 matches at 9 bases. There are 14 residues in the CDR3. V lost 6 bases, J lost 5 bases, and 6 bases stayed unmatched. Germline V lookup: CDR1 ENHRY, CDR2 SYGVKD. CDR3 sequence: CAISPGQGVDTQYF. CDR3 bases: TGTGCCATCAGCCCGGGACAGGGCGTAGATACGCAGTATTTT.

The chain combines TRBV30 with TRBJ1-1; D gene unclear. V was cut by 4 bases and J by 1 base, with 10 bases left in between. The CDR3 is 13 amino acids. In germline, CDR1 is GTSNPN, CDR2 SVGIG (reference sequence). The CDR3 DNA follows: TGTGCCTGGAAGAGGGCACAGAACACTGAAGCTTTCTTT. This gives the protein CAWKRAQNTEAFF.

This clonotype has a handful of counts. The V gene is TRBV4-2, the J gene TRBJ2-7; D possibly corresponds to TRBD1 (6 bases). The CDR3 consists of 14 residues. Trimming cost V 1 base and J 2 bases, with 9 bases left between them. The germline V gene has CDR1 LGHNA and CDR2 YNFKEQ. The chain's CDR3 is CASSQVDRTYEQYF. The CDR3 nucleotides are TGTGCCAGCAGCCAAGTGGACAGAACCTACGAGCAGTACTTC.

This clonotype was picked up many times. The chain employs TRBV20-1 and TRBJ2-5; 9 bases agree with TRBD1. This CDR3 comprises 13 residues. The germline V gene has CDR1 DFQATT and CDR2 SNEGSKA (reference sequence). V shed 2 bases, J shed 9 bases, and the junction held 7 bases outside the gene matches. The CDR3 sequence: CSARQQGAPSQYF. The CDR3 DNA reads TGCAGTGCTAGACAACAGGGGGCCCCCTCCCAGTACTTC.

In regard to this clonotype: A much bigger clone sits one base away, suggesting this may be a read error. This chain links TRBV5-8 with TRBJ1-2; D call uncertain. The germline V gene has CDR1 SGHTS and CDR2 YDEGEE. The CDR3 is made up of 13 amino acids. The CDR3 protein is CVSSRTGFFGYTF. The DNA of the CDR3 is TGTGTCAGCAGCAGAACGGGGTTCTTTGGCTACACCTTC.

This clonotype appeared a few times. The chain recombines TRBV10-3 with TRBJ1-2; TRBD1 matches 8 bases. The junction had 5 bases not matched to a gene; V was cut back by 10 bases and J by 4 bases. This CDR3 region has 12 residues. Germline-derived CDR1 and CDR2 are ENHRY and SYGVKD. CDR3 nucleotides: TGTGCCAGCGGACAGGGCGGCTATGGCTACACCTTC. It is translated as CASGQGGYGYTF.

This clonotype was seen repeatedly, ten times or more. The chain combines TRBV7-2 with TRBJ1-4; TRBD1 matches 9 bases. The germline CDR1 and CDR2 sequences are SGHTA and FQGNSA. Unmatched junction bases numbered 5, after V lost 1 base and J lost 2 bases. The CDR3 length is 17 residues. CDR3 in DNA: TGTGCCAGCAGCTTAGGGGACAGGGTGACGACTAATGAAAAACTGTTTTTT. This translates into CASSLGDRVTTNEKLFF.

The V gene is TRBV5-8, the J gene TRBJ1-4; D not certain. The CDR3 is 15 amino acids. With 0 bases removed from V and 2 bases from J, the gap between germline ends came to 8 bases. Germline V CDR1 and CDR2: SGHTS, YDEGEE. DNA of the CDR3: TGTGCCAGCAGCTTGGTTAAGGCCACTAATGAAAAACTGTTTTTT. It yields the protein CASSLVKATNEKLFF.